Listed below are T cell receptor beta chains from one sample, sequenced in a study of blood T cell repertoires in COVID-19. Assay used: immunoSEQ multiplex PCR; TCRdb lists only in-frame clones, some missing. The table shows around 180,000 clones, with 85% to 90% occurring only once. Sample: PBMCs or T cells enriched from blood (not recorded which). These receptor sequences come from a woman aged 40 to 50 with acute COVID-19. CDR3s include the opening cysteine and the closing phenylalanine or tryptophan.

V: TRBV4-2
J: TRBJ2-5
CDR3: CASSQGPSGSYSRQETQYF

V: TRBV18
J: TRBJ2-3
CDR3: CASSPTAGGTTDTQYF

V: TRBV9
J: TRBJ2-2
CDR3: CASSVNVGGGELFF

V: TRBV5-4
J: TRBJ2-3
CDR3: CASSLARTGNADTQYF

V: TRBV27
J: TRBJ1-5
CDR3: CASSFLNQPQHF

V: TRBV28
J: TRBJ1-3
CDR3: CASSAPSGVAGNTIYF

V: TRBV7-2
J: TRBJ2-2
CDR3: CASSLGAPGAGELFF

V: TRBV5-4
J: TRBJ2-2
CDR3: CASSSRVAGELFF

V: TRBV27
J: TRBJ2-7
CDR3: CASSRDRGAVEQYF

V: TRBV7-2
J: TRBJ1-2
CDR3: CASKLTPGKDYGYTF

V: TRBV11-2
J: TRBJ1-3
CDR3: CASSPPLGNTIYF

V: TRBV11-2
J: TRBJ2-5
CDR3: CASSSTSGRARSETQYF

V: TRBV6-5
J: TRBJ1-1
CDR3: CASSYPGAGNTEAFF

V: TRBV3-1/TRBV3-2
J: TRBJ2-5
CDR3: CASSQPRGKETQYF

V: TRBV2
J: TRBJ1-5
CDR3: CASSESGQPQHF

V: TRBV19
J: TRBJ2-5
CDR3: CASSMGTSGRRDQETQYF

V: TRBV5-4
J: TRBJ2-7
CDR3: CASSSAGGNLAYEQYF

V: TRBV7-8
J: TRBJ2-3
CDR3: CASSLVGGLSSDTQYF

V: TRBV5-1
J: TRBJ1-1
CDR3: CASSLVGVNTEAFF

V: TRBV27
J: TRBJ1-2
CDR3: CASSLWATGAEGYTF

V: TRBV10-3
J: TRBJ2-1
CDR3: CAISLAEERLNEQFF

V: TRBV13
J: TRBJ2-3
CDR3: CASSPGKADTQYF

V: TRBV24-1
J: TRBJ1-3
CDR3: CATSGDLHRENTIYF

V: TRBV12-5
J: TRBJ2-7
CDR3: CASGLVHPGRAYEQYF

V: TRBV4-3
J: TRBJ1-5
CDR3: CASSQVLGAGNQPQHF

V: TRBV19
J: TRBJ2-7
CDR3: CASSIGRGFYEQYF

V: TRBV7-9
J: TRBJ2-5
CDR3: CASSLASYQETQYF

V: TRBV6-6
J: TRBJ2-3
CDR3: CASSPRTSGRDTDTQYF

V: TRBV7-2
J: TRBJ2-1
CDR3: CASSLVPREANEQFF

V: TRBV12-3/TRBV12-4
J: TRBJ1-2
CDR3: CASSPSRDGYTF

V: TRBV2
J: TRBJ1-1
CDR3: CATKGVEAFF

V: TRBV24-1
J: TRBJ2-1
CDR3: CATSESSGPYNEQFF

V: TRBV24-1
J: TRBJ1-1
CDR3: CATSASGVREENTEAFF

V: TRBV5-1
J: TRBJ2-1
CDR3: CASSPDRGRVNEQFF

V: TRBV29-1
J: TRBJ1-6
CDR3: CSAQQGLDSPLHF

V: TRBV27
J: TRBJ1-6
CDR3: CASSLGRSYNSPLHF

V: TRBV5-1
J: TRBJ1-2
CDR3: CASSPRTGDYGYTF

V: TRBV18
J: TRBJ1-1
CDR3: CASSPMAGAHTTEAFF

V: TRBV25-1
J: TRBJ1-4
CDR3: CASSEPRGRRGEKLFF

V: TRBV2
J: TRBJ1-4
CDR3: CASRGPEKLFF

V: TRBV7-8
J: TRBJ2-7
CDR3: CASSFTSAYEQYF

V: TRBV5-5
J: TRBJ2-2
CDR3: CASSSRGSGELFF

V: TRBV19
J: TRBJ2-2
CDR3: CASRAPGQGYTGELFF

V: TRBV19
J: TRBJ2-5
CDR3: CASSSRVGGATSGRTETQYF

V: TRBV25-1
J: TRBJ1-2
CDR3: CASRGPANYGYTF

V: TRBV2
J: TRBJ1-1
CDR3: CASTKGQLNTEAFF

V: TRBV6-5
J: TRBJ2-7
CDR3: CASTLGLAGGREQYF

V: TRBV24-1
J: TRBJ2-2
CDR3: CATSDADRDTGELFF

V: TRBV3-1/TRBV3-2
J: TRBJ1-1
CDR3: CASSQGGAGGAAEAFF

V: TRBV7-2
J: TRBJ1-5
CDR3: CASSPGTEDNQPQHF

V: TRBV7-2
J: TRBJ1-1
CDR3: CASSREMNTEAFF

V: TRBV18
J: TRBJ1-1
CDR3: CASSHDRGMDTEAFF

V: TRBV28
J: TRBJ2-3
CDR3: CASRRDKPTDTQYF